This T cell receptor (beta chain) was identified in a study of blood T cell repertoires in COVID-19. In the study overall: COVID-19 samples from acute and convalescent phases originated in the United States, Italy and Spain.

Germline-derived CDR1 and CDR2 are SGHDN and FVKESK. The V end lost 1 base, the J end lost 3 bases, and 17 bases lay between the germline ends. The CDR3 runs to 17 residues. Method: immunoSEQ multiplex PCR; TCRdb's copy keeps in-frame clones and lacks some. The sample carries some 340,000 clones, more than 70% recorded once. This clonotype originated in a man between 25 and 39 years old with active or convalescent COVID-19. Sequencing used peripheral blood. The chain has TRBV14 and TRBJ2-3; TRBD1 might be the D (6 bases). Here the CDR3 reads CASSQGWGRKETDTQYF. DNA for the CDR3: TGTGCCAGCAGCCAAGGTTGGGGGCGGAAAGAGACAGATACGCAGTATTTT. Using reference TRBV14 and TRBJ2-3 for the parts outside the CDR3, the full variable domain is EAGVTQFPSHSVIEKGQTVTLRCDPISGHDNLYWYRRVMGKEIKFLLHFVKESKQDESGMPNNRFLAERTGGTYSTLKVQPAELEDSGVYFCASSQGWGRKETDTQYFGPGTRLTVL.